This record looks at one T cell receptor (beta chain) sequence and its context. What it binds is not known. This sample was included in a study of T cell responses to AZD1222 COVID-19 vaccine. V gave up 2 bases and J gave up 2 bases, with 9 bases separating them. The CDR3 is 14 residues long. The germline V gene encodes CDR1 SGDLS and CDR2 YYNGEE. The study's findings and limits: Only after the peak T cell response were repertoires sampled. Nearly half of spike-specific TCRs reportedly target variant regions that are unmutated in the B.1.351 and B.1.1.7 variants. Two AZD1222 administrations were followed by greater Spike-specific TCR breadth and depth. Donors were mostly white British, more females; clonal diversity possibly underestimated.

Profiling relied on immunoSEQ multiplex PCR, and the TCRdb table lists in-frame clones only, not all of them. The sample lists 100,000 to 130,000 clones, 90% to 95% occurring once. V is TRBV9 and J is TRBJ2-3; D tentatively reads TRBD1 or TRBD2 (5 bases each). The sample here was peripheral blood, taken on day 0 of AZD1222 vaccination. The sequence derives from an adult in good health. The CDR3 is CASSVPGATDTQYF. CDR3 sequence (DNA): TGTGCCAGCAGCGTTCCCGGGGCCACAGATACGCAGTATTTT.